These 18 T cell receptor beta chains were sequenced from one sample in a study of tumor-infiltrating lymphocytes in primary liver carcinoma. Unsorted bulk tissue, 20-30 mg of it, served as the source for co-extraction of RNA and DNA. TCR beta cDNA was prepared out of around 460 ng total RNA by means of a constant-region primer. Three rounds of nested multiplex PCR with slightly modified ARM-PCR produced TCR beta libraries. Use of TRBV1-TRBV30 forward primers with a C-beta reverse primer characterized the first two PCR rounds, which lasted about 9 cycles each. TCRdb passed the multiplex PCR reads through MiXCR, listing each CDR3 protein once. The data hold over 100,000 distinct CDR3 sequences, with nearly 70% observed a single time. Sequenced input: tumor-adjacent normal liver tissue. The receptors come from a woman in her sixties or seventies with primary liver carcinoma and hepatitis B virus infection.

This clonotype was seen once. Its ends do not fully match the called genes, so a read error is possible. The V gene is TRBV11-2, the J gene TRBJ1-1; a possible D gene is TRBD1 (5 bases). Germline CDR1 reads SGHAT; CDR2 reads FQNNGV. There are 15 residues in the CDR3. CDR3: CASSTEAGTVLKAFF. CDR3 in DNA: TGTGCTAGCAGCACCGAAGCCGGGACGGTACTTAAAGCTTTCTTT.

This clonotype was recorded at least ten times. CDR3 sequence reads: CASSRGQLSMNTEAFF. The CDR3 DNA reads TGTGCCAGCAGTCGGGGACAGCTCTCCATGAACACTGAAGCTTTCTTT. The chain links TRBV6-6 to TRBJ1-1, with 7 positions matching TRBD1. There are 16 residues in the CDR3. The ends lost 5 bases at V and 0 bases at J; junction bases unmatched: 9. CDR1 MNHNY and CDR2 SVGAGI come from the germline V gene (reference sequence).

About this clonotype: The CDR3 does not end in the conserved phenylalanine or tryptophan, so this is likely a read error. The chain couples TRBV11-2 to TRBJ1-1; D not certain. V was shortened by 2 bases and J by 10 bases, with 14 bases between the two germline ends. Germline V gene lookup returns CDR1 SGHAT and CDR2 FQNNGV. The CDR3 consists of 13 residues. CDR3 amino acids: CASSLLGNIAAFL. CDR3 DNA sequence: TGTGCCAGCAGCTTACTTGGGAACATTGCAGCTTTCCTC.

The chain links TRBV5-6 to TRBJ2-1, with 7 nucleotides matching TRBD2. CDR1 is SGHDT and CDR2 is YYEEEE in the germline V gene. Trimming took 9 bases from V and 7 from J; bases not matched to a gene: 16. The CDR3 is made up of 15 amino acids. CDR3 DNA sequence: TGTGCCATCAGTTTGCAAGCGGGGCCCGAGAATGAGCAGTTCTTC. This codes for CAISLQAGPENEQFF. The complete variable domain, with remaining parts taken from reference TRBV5-6 and TRBJ2-1, reads DAGVTQSPTHLIKTRGQQVTLRCSPKSGHDTVSWYQQALGQGPQFIFQYYEEEERQRGNFPDRFSGHQFPNYSSELNVNALLLGDSALYLCAISLQAGPENEQFFGPGTRLTVL.

This chain uses TRBV28 with TRBJ2-1; a weak D match, TRBD2 (5 bases). Per germline, CDR1 MDHEN and CDR2 SYDVKM. Trimming removed 5 bases from V and 7 bases from J, with 15 bases in between. CDR3 length: 14 residues. The CDR3 protein is CASSPWPGRNEQFF. CDR3 sequence (DNA): TGTGCCAGCAGTCCATGGCCGGGAAGAAATGAGCAGTTCTTC. The complete variable domain, with remaining parts taken from reference TRBV28 and TRBJ2-1, reads DVKVTQSSRYLVKRTGEKVFLECVQDMDHENMFWYRQDPGLGLRLIYFSYDVKMKEKGDIPEGYSVSREKKERFSLILESASTNQTSMYLCASSPWPGRNEQFFGPGTRLTVL.

Regarding this clonotype: An end of the junction does not agree with germline; a read error may underlie this. The chain is built from TRBV25-1 and TRBJ1-2, with 7 nucleotides matching TRBD1. Germline CDR1 is MGHDK and CDR2 is SYGVNS. The CDR3 runs to 15 residues. CDR3 bases: TGTGCCAGCAGTGGCCAGGGGGGGAGAAACTATGGCTATGCCTTC. This gives the protein CASSGQGGRNYGYAF.

This chain uses TRBV12-3 or TRBV12-4 with TRBJ1-4, with TRBD1 matching 10 bases. J was trimmed by 7 bases and V by 9 bases; bases with no gene match: 8. CDR3 length equals 14 residues. CDR3 protein: CASRSTGGLEKLFF. In nucleotides, the CDR3 is TGTGCCAGTAGATCGACAGGGGGCCTTGAAAAACTGTTTTTT.

This clonotype was recorded many times. The chain combines TRBV10-2 with TRBJ2-7; D perhaps matches TRBD2 (6 bases). The CDR3 has 14 residues. The germline CDR1 and CDR2 sequences are WSHSY and SAAADI. Trimming cost V 2 bases and J 0 bases, with 8 bases left between them. CDR3 coding DNA: TGCGCCAGCAGTGAGAGCGGGTTCTCCTACGAGCAGTACTTC. Translation: CASSESGFSYEQYF.

Only a few counts were recorded for this clonotype. V is TRBV7-2 and J is TRBJ2-4, with 9 nucleotides matching TRBD2. V was pared by 1 base and J by 6 bases, with 4 bases of the junction left unmatched. This CDR3 has 15 amino acids. In germline, CDR1 is SGHTA, CDR2 FQGNSA. The CDR3 nucleotides are TGTGCCAGCAGCTTAGTGCGGGGGGGATCAAACATTCAGTACTTC. Protein: CASSLVRGGSNIQYF.

This clonotype came up a few times. Compared with germline, one end of the junction differs, possibly owing to a read error. This chain connects TRBV6-5 to TRBJ2-7; 8 nucleotides line up with TRBD2. The germline V gene encodes CDR1 MNHEY and CDR2 SVGAGI. The CDR3 is made up of 15 amino acids. CDR3 DNA sequence: TGTGCCAGTAGTTCCCGACAAGCGGGAGAAGGCGAGCAGTACTTC. Amino acids: CASSSRQAGEGEQYF.

This clonotype was counted a single time. This CDR3 fails to terminate in the conserved phenylalanine or tryptophan, so it likely reflects a read error. The rearrangement uses TRBV11-2 and TRBJ2-1, with D possibly matching TRBD2 (5 bases). Germline V lookup: CDR1 SGHAT, CDR2 FQNNGV. The CDR3 sequence is 15 residues long. Trimming took off 9 bases at V and 9 bases at J, with 24 bases between the two ends. DNA for the CDR3: TGTGCCAGTAACTTTAGGCCAGCGGAGTCGGGTGAGCAGTTCCTC. It specifies CASNFRPAESGEQFL.

A word on this clonotype: One end of the junction is discordant with germline, which a read error may explain. The chain combines TRBV4-1 with TRBJ2-6; the D call may be TRBD1 or TRBD2 (6 bases each). The germline CDR1 and CDR2 sequences are MGHRA and YSYEKL. The CDR3 length is 17 residues. The chain's CDR3 is CACSQETRGVWVNVLTF. CDR3 DNA sequence: TGCGCCTGCAGCCAGGAAACAAGGGGGGTGTGGGTCAACGTCCTGACTTTC.

V usage is TRBV5-1 and J usage is TRBJ1-1, with 10 positions matching TRBD1. The V gene's germline CDR1 is SGHRS and CDR2 YFSETQ. This CDR3 has 14 amino acids. Trimming cost V 10 bases and J 5 bases; bases outside gene matches: 11. The CDR3: CAQSGGTGVTEAFF. Here the CDR3 DNA reads TGCGCCCAGTCGGGAGGGACAGGGGTTACTGAAGCTTTCTTT.

The genes are TRBV28 and TRBJ1-4, with D perhaps matching TRBD1 (5 bases). Per germline, CDR1 MDHEN and CDR2 SYDVKM. With 5 bases removed from V and 8 bases from J, the gap between germline ends came to 15 bases. This CDR3 has 14 residues. CDR3 sequence (DNA): TGTGCCAGCAGTAATCAGCAGGGTGGAGAAAAACTGTTTTTT. It yields the protein CASSNQQGGEKLFF.

Details on this clonotype: A much larger clone lies one base from this, so it may be a read error. The gene calls are TRBV28 and TRBJ1-5; 7 bases map to TRBD1. The germline V gene has CDR1 MDHEN and CDR2 SYDVKM. The CDR3 length is 14 residues. CDR3: CASGLWTGNQPQHF. Here the CDR3 DNA reads TGTGCCAGCGGTTTATGGACAGGAAACCAGCCCCAGCATTTT.

Of note for this clonotype: The conserved phenylalanine or tryptophan is not found at the CDR3 terminus, so this likely reflects a read error. V and J are TRBV29-1 and TRBJ1-5, with 8 bases lining up with TRBD1. The CDR3 runs to 14 residues. Per the germline V gene, CDR1 is SQVTM and CDR2 is ANQGSEA. The CDR3 sequence is CRVATGTGNQPQHL. The CDR3 nucleotides are TGCAGAGTTGCGACCGGGACAGGTAATCAGCCCCAGCATTTA.

With respect to this clonotype: The CDR3 ends on some other residue instead of the conserved phenylalanine or tryptophan, so this is likely a read error. The V and J genes are TRBV11-2 and TRBJ2-2, with 7 bases aligning to TRBD1. This CDR3 comprises 14 residues. V was clipped by 5 bases and J by 10 bases; unmatched bases: 10. From germline, CDR1 is SGHAT and CDR2 FQNNGV. The CDR3 protein is CASSGRQGLVELFL. CDR3 in DNA: TGTGCCAGCAGCGGAAGACAGGGTCTGGTGGAGCTGTTTCTT.

As to this clonotype: A much larger clone lies a single base off, so this may be a read error. The chain links TRBV5-1 to TRBJ1-1; D not certain. There are 15 residues in the CDR3. Germline V gene sequence: CDR1 SGHRS, CDR2 YFSETQ. The germline V and J ends were trimmed by 0 bases and 2 bases, with 11 bases remaining between them. The CDR3 DNA reads as TGCGCCAGCAGCTTGGGGGAGAGCTACAACACTGAAGCTTTCTTT. This codes for CASSLGESYNTEAFF.